This entry is about one T cell receptor (beta chain). The data derive from a study of blood T cell repertoires in COVID-19. About the study: In each case, the material was cDNA or gDNA derived from T cells, B-cell-depleted T cells, or PBMCs.

Profiling relied on immunoSEQ multiplex PCR, and the TCRdb table lists in-frame clones only, not all of them. The data hold over 150,000 clones, with around 83% observed a single time. CDR1 is MNHNS, CDR2 SASEGT, per germline. The CDR3 is made up of 17 amino acids. Deletions cut 4 bases from V and 4 bases from J, with 20 bases between. The chain carries TRBV6-1 and TRBJ2-1; D is perhaps TRBD2 (5 bases). The sequenced material came from peripheral blood. This sequence was found in a woman aged 55-70 years with COVID-19, enrolled during active disease. Written as DNA, the CDR3 is TGTGCCAGCAGTGGGACTTTCCGGACTCCTCGTTACAATGAGCAGTTCTTC. Translating it yields CASSGTFRTPRYNEQFF.